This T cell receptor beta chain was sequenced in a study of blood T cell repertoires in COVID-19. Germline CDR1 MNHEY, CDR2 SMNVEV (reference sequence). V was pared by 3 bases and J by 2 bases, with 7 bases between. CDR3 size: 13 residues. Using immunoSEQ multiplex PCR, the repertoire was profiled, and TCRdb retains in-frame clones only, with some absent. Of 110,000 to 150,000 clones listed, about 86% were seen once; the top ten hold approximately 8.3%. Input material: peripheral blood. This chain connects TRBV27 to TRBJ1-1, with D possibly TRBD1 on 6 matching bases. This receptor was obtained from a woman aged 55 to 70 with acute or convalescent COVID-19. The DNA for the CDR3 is TGTGCCAGCAGTTTTGGGGGCAACACTGAAGCTTTCTTT. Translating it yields CASSFGGNTEAFF.